This TCR beta chain came from a study of OX40 agonist ivuxolimab in advanced cancers. Across the study: Given to patients was ivuxolimab, an agonistic anti-OX40 (CD134) antibody. Cancers in dose escalation were hepatocellular, melanoma, renal cell and head and neck. Overall study findings and caveats: CD8+ T cells showed, on average, more clonal expansion than CD4+ cells.

On this clone itself: What it binds is unknown.

Here immunoSEQ multiplex PCR was the method, and the copy in TCRdb shows in-frame clones only, minus some. The top ten clones hold approximately 2.6% of a sample with around 92,000 clones, approximately 88% of them seen once. CDR1 LGHNA and CDR2 YSLEER come from the germline V gene. Trimming removed 4 bases from V and 0 bases from J; junction bases left unmatched: 6. CDR3 length equals 16 residues. The sequence was collected from an adult with an advanced solid tumor such as melanoma, head and neck, liver or kidney cancer. The material sequenced was CD4+ or CD8+ T cells sorted from blood, taken in a trial of the OX40 agonist ivuxolimab. The V call is TRBV4-3, the J call TRBJ1-2; 9 nucleotides line up with TRBD1. This chain's CDR3 is CASSRDREVTNYGYTF. CDR3 coding DNA: TGCGCCAGCAGCCGGGACAGGGAAGTTACTAACTATGGCTACACCTTC.